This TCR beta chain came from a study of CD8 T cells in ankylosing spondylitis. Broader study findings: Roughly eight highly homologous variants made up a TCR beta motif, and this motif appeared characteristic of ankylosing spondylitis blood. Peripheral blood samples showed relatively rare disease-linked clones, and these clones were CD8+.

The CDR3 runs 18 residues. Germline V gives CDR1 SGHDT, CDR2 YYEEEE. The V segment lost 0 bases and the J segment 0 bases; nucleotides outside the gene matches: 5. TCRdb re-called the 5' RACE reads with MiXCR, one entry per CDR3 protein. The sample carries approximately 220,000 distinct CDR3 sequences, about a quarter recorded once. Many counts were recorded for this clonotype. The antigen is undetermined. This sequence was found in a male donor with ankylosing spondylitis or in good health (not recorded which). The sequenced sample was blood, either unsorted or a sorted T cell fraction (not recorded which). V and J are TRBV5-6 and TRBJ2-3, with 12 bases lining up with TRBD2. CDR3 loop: CASSLEGLAGLSTDTQYF. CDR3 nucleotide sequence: TGTGCCAGCAGCTTGGAGGGACTAGCGGGCCTAAGCACAGATACGCAGTATTTT.